These 5 T cell receptor beta chains originate from one sample sequenced in a study of blood T cell repertoires in COVID-19. Profiled with immunoSEQ multiplex PCR; TCRdb holds only in-frame clones, not every one. Of 130,000 to 150,000 clones listed, approximately 80% are singletons. The sample comprised peripheral blood. The source is a human donor in a cohort sampled during active COVID-19.

This clone has only a few counts. This chain joins TRBV6-6 and TRBJ1-2; D not certain. CDR1 MNHNY and CDR2 SVGAGI come from the germline V gene (reference sequence). With 2 bases removed from V and 6 bases from J, the gap between germline ends came to 16 bases. The CDR3 length is 15 residues. The CDR3 coding sequence is TGTGCCAGCAGTTACAGCAGCCAGCCGGGTGATGGCTACACCTTC. Its translation is CASSYSSQPGDGYTF.

The chain joins TRBV20-1 to TRBJ2-7; no reliable D call. The CDR3 is 14 residues long. Germline CDR1 reads DFQATT; CDR2 reads SNEGSKA (reference sequence). The V end was cut by 3 bases, the J end by 3 bases, with 15 bases between. CDR3 region: CSASLLPEVYEQYF. Here the CDR3 DNA reads TGCAGTGCTAGTCTCCTACCCGAGGTCTACGAGCAGTACTTC.

The V and J genes are TRBV7-9 and TRBJ1-2, with no clear D. The CDR3 runs 17 residues. Trimming took off 5 bases at V and 0 bases at J, with 19 bases between the two ends. CDR1 is SEHNR, CDR2 FQNEAQ, per germline (reference sequence). As DNA, the CDR3 is TGTGCCAGCAGCCCCCGAGATGTGCTGTTAGCTAACTATGGCTACACCTTC. This sequence encodes CASSPRDVLLANYGYTF.

The chain recombines TRBV11-1 with TRBJ1-1; 10 positions match TRBD1. The CDR3 has 14 residues. J gave up 4 bases and V 5 bases, and 4 bases lay outside the gene matches. Germline V gene data show CDR1 as SGHAT and CDR2 as FQDESV (reference sequence). CDR3 sequence reads: CASSQRDRGTEAFF. Here the CDR3 DNA reads TGTGCCAGCAGCCAACGGGACAGGGGCACTGAAGCTTTCTTT.

In this sample, this clone turned up a few times. The chain couples TRBV4-1 to TRBJ2-2; 7 bases align to TRBD1. This CDR3 has 17 residues. CDR1 is MGHRA and CDR2 is YSYEKL in the germline V gene. Losses at the gene ends were 0 bases for V and 1 base for J; bases not matched to a gene: 5. Here the CDR3 reads CASSQEQNRGNTGELFF. The CDR3 DNA reads as TGCGCCAGCAGCCAAGAACAAAACAGGGGGAACACCGGGGAGCTGTTTTTT.